The rows below give T cell receptor beta chains drawn from one sample of a study of tumor and adjacent non-tumor tissue in lung cancer. In TCRdb, the multiplex PCR reads were re-called with MiXCR into one record per CDR3 protein. The data hold over 60,000 distinct CDR3 sequences, with 55% to 85% observed a single time. Sequenced input: lung tumor tissue. The source is a man in his sixties with non-small cell lung cancer. Both conserved end residues are part of each CDR3. D genes are given only for firm matches. Clone size is stated in some rows and not others, as once, few, many or a class when expanded.

d_gene,j_gene,v_gene,abundance,CDR3nt,CDR3aa
TRBD1,TRBJ2-7,TRBV20-1,NA,TGCAGTGCGAGGGACAGTCCCGACGAGTACTACTTC,CSARDSPDEYYF
NA,TRBJ1-1,TRBV13,NA,TGTGCCAGCAGCTTAACCCAGAACACTGATGCTTTCTTT,CASSLTQNTDAFF
NA,TRBJ2-7,TRBV12-3/TRBV12-4,NA,TGTGACAGCAGTCCCCCAGGGGGACTAACCTACGAGCAGTACTTC,CDSSPPGGLTYEQYF
NA,TRBJ2-7,TRBV6-5,NA,TGTGCCAGCAGTCGCACCCGGTCCTCCTACAAGCAGTATTTC,CASSRTRSSYKQYF
NA,TRBJ1-2,TRBV28,NA,TGTGCCAGCAGTTCGGGGTGTACACCTCATGACTACACCTTC,CASSSGCTPHDYTF
NA,TRBJ1-1,TRBV29-1,NA,TGCAGCGCCTGGCCCGGATGGGGATTGAACACTGAAGCTTTCTTT,CSAWPGWGLNTEAFF
TRBD2,TRBJ2-6,TRBV10-3,NA,TGTGCCATCAGTGAACATGGGACTATCGGGAGAGACTCTGGGGCCGACGTCCGGACTTTC,CAISEHGTIGRDSGADVRTF
TRBD2,TRBJ2-5,TRBV20-1,NA,TGCAGTGATAGCGTTAGCGGGAGTGAAGTAGAGACACAGTACTTC,CSDSVSGSEVETQYF
TRBD2,TRBJ2-7,TRBV12-3/TRBV12-4,NA,TGTGCCAGCAGTCTTACTAGCGGTAGGGCCTTTACCCACGAGCAGTACTTC,CASSLTSGRAFTHEQYF
NA,TRBJ2-7,TRBV20-1,NA,TGCAGTGCTATAGCCCCGGTTTCCTACGAGCAGCACTTC,CSAIAPVSYEQHF
TRBD2,TRBJ2-7,TRBV6-1,NA,TGTACCAGCACCCTCGGAGTAGCGGGAGGATGGGAGCAGTACTTC,CTSTLGVAGGWEQYF
TRBD1,TRBJ2-1,TRBV6-2/TRBV6-3,NA,TGTGCAAGCAGATACCCCACCGGGACAGGGGTCTACAATGAGCAGTTCTTC,CASRYPTGTGVYNEQFF
NA,TRBJ2-2,TRBV20-1,NA,TGCAGTGCTGGTATGAAAGGGGAGATGTTTTTT,CSAGMKGEMFF
NA,TRBJ1-1,TRBV20-1,NA,TGCAGTGCTAGGCAGAACAATGAAGCTTTCTTC,CSARQNNEAFF
NA,TRBJ2-7,TRBV6-1,NA,TGTGCCAACGGAAACTATAATTACGAGCGGTACTTC,CANGNYNYERYF
NA,TRBJ2-2,TRBV12-3/TRBV12-4,medium-sized,TGTGCCAGCAGTCTCTACCCGGCCACGAACACCGGGGAGCTGTTTTTT,CASSLYPATNTGELFF
NA,TRBJ2-1,TRBV20-1,NA,TGCATTGCTAGGACGACTAGAGGACGAAGGAACGAGCAGTTCTTC,CIARTTRGRRNEQFF
NA,TRBJ2-7,TRBV29-1,many,TGCAGCGTTGGGGAACGGGACACCTGGGAGCAGTACTTC,CSVGERDTWEQYF
NA,TRBJ2-5,TRBV29-1,NA,TGCAGCGCCTCACACCCCTACCGCCAAGAGACCCAGTACTTC,CSASHPYRQETQYF
NA,TRBJ2-5,TRBV29-1,NA,TGCGACGTTGAGGACAGATCGTACCAAGAGACCCAGTACTTC,CDVEDRSYQETQYF
TRBD1,TRBJ2-1,TRBV11-1,NA,TGTGCCAGCAGCTTTGGTCGGACAGGCTACAATGAGCAGTTCTTC,CASSFGRTGYNEQFF
NA,TRBJ2-1,TRBV20-1,NA,TGTGGTGCCCACCCGACTCACAGCTCCTACAATGAGCAGTTCTTC,CGAHPTHSSYNEQFF
NA,TRBJ2-7,TRBV5-6,NA,TGTGACAGCAGCTTGTCAGGCTACGAGCAGTACTTC,CDSSLSGYEQYF
TRBD2,TRBJ2-4,TRBV11-2,NA,TGTGTCAGCAGCTTAGATGGGGAGACTAGCGGACATAAAAACATTCAATACTTC,CVSSLDGETSGHKNIQYF
NA,TRBJ1-2,TRBV20-1,many,TGCAGTGCTAGGTGGGGGAACTATGGCTACACCTTC,CSARWGNYGYTF
NA,TRBJ1-5,TRBV20-1,few,TGCAGAGCGGAAATTCCCCTCCGCACCAATCAGCCCCAGCATTTT,CRAEIPLRTNQPQHF
TRBD2,TRBJ2-3,TRBV20-1,NA,TGCAGTGCTCAACACCCCGCTAGCGGCACCACAGATACGCAGTATTTT,CSAQHPASGTTDTQYF
NA,TRBJ1-6,TRBV6-1,NA,TGTGACAGCAGTGTGGGGGATTCACCACTCCACTTT,CDSSVGDSPLHF
NA,TRBJ1-1,TRBV6-5,NA,TGTGCCAGCTGTTACTCGATCTGGAACAATGAAGCTTTCTTT,CASCYSIWNNEAFF
TRBD1,TRBJ1-5,TRBV5-1,NA,TGCGCCAGCAGCTTGACAGGGGAGGGGCAGCCCCAGCATTTT,CASSLTGEGQPQHF
NA,TRBJ2-5,TRBV20-1,NA,TGCAGTGCCAGCGTCGGTGGCGAAGCGGAGACCCAGTGCTTC,CSASVGGEAETQCF
TRBD1,TRBJ2-7,TRBV28,NA,TGTGTCAGCAGTTTTTTTGACAGGGCCTACGAGCAGTATTTC,CVSSFFDRAYEQYF
NA,TRBJ1-2,TRBV6-5,NA,TGTGCCAGCAGTTACACGATTGGGGACCACGGTTACACCTTC,CASSYTIGDHGYTF
NA,TRBJ2-2,TRBV20-1,NA,TGCAGTGCTTGGCCGAGCGGTAACATCGGGGAACTGTTTTTT,CSAWPSGNIGELFF
NA,TRBJ2-5,TRBV5-5,NA,TGTGCCAGTAACTTACGAGAGACCCAAGAGACCCAGTACTTC,CASNLRETQETQYF
NA,TRBJ1-5,TRBV6-2/TRBV6-3,NA,TGTGCCAGCAGTTCGCGCAGGGCGATCGTGCAGCCCAAGCATTTT,CASSSRRAIVQPKHF
TRBD2,TRBJ2-2,TRBV6-5,NA,TGTGCCAGCAGTTACAGATGGACTAGCGGGAGAAGCACCGGGGAGCTGTTTTTT,CASSYRWTSGRSTGELFF
NA,TRBJ1-1,TRBV12-3/TRBV12-4,NA,TGTGCCAGCATTTTTACATCAGGGCCAGCTTTCTTT,CASIFTSGPAFF
NA,TRBJ2-5,TRBV6-2/TRBV6-3,NA,TGTGACAGCAGACGGGGCCAAGAGACACAGTACTTC,CDSRRGQETQYF
NA,TRBJ1-3,TRBV12-3/TRBV12-4,many,TGTGCCAGCAGCAGGACTGTCTCTGGAAACACCATATATTTT,CASSRTVSGNTIYF
NA,TRBJ2-4,TRBV7-9,NA,TGTGCCAGCAGCCCTGGCACTATCTCAAAAAACATTCAGTACTTC,CASSPGTISKNIQYF
NA,TRBJ1-2,TRBV29-1,few,TGCAGCGTTGAGTTGGCAGAAACTAACTATGGCTACACCTTC,CSVELAETNYGYTF
TRBD1,TRBJ1-2,TRBV2,once,TGTGCCACCCGAACCGGGACAGGGGGGAACTATGGCTACACCTTC,CATRTGTGGNYGYTF
TRBD2,TRBJ2-5,TRBV20-1,NA,TGCAGTGCCACCGCTAGCGGGAGGGCCATTGGGATCCAGTACTTC,CSATASGRAIGIQYF
NA,TRBJ2-3,TRBV6-1,NA,TGTGCCAGCAGGATACAGGCAGGGAGCACAAATACGCACTATTTT,CASRIQAGSTNTHYF
NA,TRBJ1-5,TRBV20-1,NA,TGCGGTGCTTCCGTCCCGGGACTAGGAAACACAAATACGCAGCATTTT,CGASVPGLGNTNTQHF
TRBD1,TRBJ2-7,TRBV28,few,TGTGCCAGTAACCCCGGACAGGGACCCTACGAGCAGTACTTC,CASNPGQGPYEQYF
TRBD2,TRBJ2-1,TRBV10-2,many,TGCGCCAGCCTTTCGACAGGTTCACTAGCGGGCGGGAGTTACAATGAGCAGTTCTTC,CASLSTGSLAGGSYNEQFF
TRBD2,TRBJ2-1,TRBV6-5,NA,TGTGCCATCCTGTCAGAACTAGCGAACAATGAGCAGTTCTTC,CAILSELANNEQFF
NA,TRBJ2-7,TRBV6-5,NA,TGTGTCTCCAGCCAGACTGGCGGCTACGAGCAGTACTTC,CVSSQTGGYEQYF
TRBD2,TRBJ2-4,TRBV28,few,TGTGCCAGCAGTTCATTTGGGACTAGCGGAGCCAAAAACATTCAGTACTTC,CASSSFGTSGAKNIQYF
TRBD1,TRBJ1-4,TRBV20-1,NA,TGCAGTGCAAAAGCCGGGACAGGGCGAGAAAAACTGGTTTTT,CSAKAGTGREKLVF
NA,TRBJ2-5,TRBV6-2/TRBV6-3,many,TGTGCCACGGGGGCCATACAAGAGACCCAGTACTTC,CATGAIQETQYF
NA,TRBJ2-3,TRBV20-1,NA,TGCAGTCCGACCGGCATGGGGGAAACAGATACGCAGTTTTTT,CSPTGMGETDTQFF